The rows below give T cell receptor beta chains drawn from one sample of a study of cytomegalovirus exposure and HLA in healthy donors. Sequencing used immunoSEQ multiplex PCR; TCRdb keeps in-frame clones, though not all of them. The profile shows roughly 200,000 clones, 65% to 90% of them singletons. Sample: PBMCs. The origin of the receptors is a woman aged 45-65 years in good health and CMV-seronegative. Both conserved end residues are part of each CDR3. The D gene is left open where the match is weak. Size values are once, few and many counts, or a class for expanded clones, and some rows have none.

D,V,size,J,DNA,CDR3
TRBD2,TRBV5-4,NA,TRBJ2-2,TGTGCCAGCAGCCCTATAGCGGGAGTGACCGGGGAGCTGTTTTTT,CASSPIAGVTGELFF
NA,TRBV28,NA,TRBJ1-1,TGTGCCAGCAGTCCCGCCGGAGGGTTCACTGAAGCTTTCTTT,CASSPAGGFTEAFF
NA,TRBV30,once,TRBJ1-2,TGTGCCTCACCGGGACTGCAGGGCTATGGCTACACCTTC,CASPGLQGYGYTF
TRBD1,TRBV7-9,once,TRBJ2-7,TGTGCCAGCAGCTTCGGACAGGAGGTGTCCGAGCAGTACTTC,CASSFGQEVSEQYF
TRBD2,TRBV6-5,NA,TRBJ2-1,TGTGCCAGCAGAAGGACTAGCGGGGGATACAATGAGCAGTTCTTC,CASRRTSGGYNEQFF
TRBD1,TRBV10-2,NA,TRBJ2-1,TGCGCCAGCCGAAGAGGACAGGGGCTTTACAATGAGCAGTTCTTC,CASRRGQGLYNEQFF
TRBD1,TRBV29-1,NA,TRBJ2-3,TGCAGCGTCGCTGGGGCAGGGGGAACAGATACGCAGTATTTT,CSVAGAGGTDTQYF
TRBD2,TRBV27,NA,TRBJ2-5,TGTGCCAGCAGTTTACACCTAGCGGGAATTAGGGAGACCCAGTACTTC,CASSLHLAGIRETQYF
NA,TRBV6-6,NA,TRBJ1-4,TGTGCCAGCAGTCGCAGGGGAAGGGGGAATGAAAAACTGTTTTTT,CASSRRGRGNEKLFF
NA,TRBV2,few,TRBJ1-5,TGTGCCAGCAGTAACTTCGGGAGGCCCGGGGGGGAACCCCAGCATTTT,CASSNFGRPGGEPQHF
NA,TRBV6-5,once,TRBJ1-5,TGTGCCAGCAGTCCGGGGTCGTGGAATCAGCCCCAGCATTTT,CASSPGSWNQPQHF
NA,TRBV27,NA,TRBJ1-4,TGTGCCAGCAGCCTTAGACGGACAGTGGGGAATGAAAAACTGTTTTTT,CASSLRRTVGNEKLFF
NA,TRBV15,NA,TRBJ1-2,TGTGCCACCAGCAGAGATCCCGACAGTCCCCATCTCCGAAACTATGGCTACACCTTC,CATSRDPDSPHLRNYGYTF
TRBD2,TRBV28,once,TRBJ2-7,TGTGCCAGCAGTCCCGGACTAGCTGCCTACGAGCAGTACTTC,CASSPGLAAYEQYF
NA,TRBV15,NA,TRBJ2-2,TGTGCCCCGTGCTGGCGGGCATCCCCCGGGGAGCTGTTTTTT,CAPCWRASPGELFF